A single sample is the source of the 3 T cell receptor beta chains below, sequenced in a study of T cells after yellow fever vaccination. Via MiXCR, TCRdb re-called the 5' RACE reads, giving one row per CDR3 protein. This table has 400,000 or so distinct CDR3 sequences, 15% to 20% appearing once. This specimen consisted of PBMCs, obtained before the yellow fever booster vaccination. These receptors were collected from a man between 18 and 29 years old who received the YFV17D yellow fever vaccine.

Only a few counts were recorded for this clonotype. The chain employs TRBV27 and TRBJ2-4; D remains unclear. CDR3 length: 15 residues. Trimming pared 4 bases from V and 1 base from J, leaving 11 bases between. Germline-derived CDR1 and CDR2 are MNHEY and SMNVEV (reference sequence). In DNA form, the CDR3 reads TGTGCCAGCAGTTCGGTAGGGCCCGCCAAAAACATTCAGTACTTC. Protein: CASSSVGPAKNIQYF.

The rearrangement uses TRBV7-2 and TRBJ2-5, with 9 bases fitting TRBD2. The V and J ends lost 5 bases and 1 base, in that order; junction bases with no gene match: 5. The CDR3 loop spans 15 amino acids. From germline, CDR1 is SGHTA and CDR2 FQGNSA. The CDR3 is CASSPGTSIQETQYF. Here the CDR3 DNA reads TGTGCCAGCAGCCCCGGGACTAGCATCCAAGAGACCCAGTACTTC.

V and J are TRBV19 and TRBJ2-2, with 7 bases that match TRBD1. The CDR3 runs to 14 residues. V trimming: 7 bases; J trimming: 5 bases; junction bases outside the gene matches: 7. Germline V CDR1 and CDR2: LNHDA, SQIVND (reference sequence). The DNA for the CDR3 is TGTGCCAGTAAACCGGCAGGGGGTACCGGGGAGCTGTTTTTT. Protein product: CASKPAGGTGELFF.